These T cell receptor beta chains were read from a single sample in a study of blood T cell repertoires in COVID-19. The table came from immunoSEQ multiplex PCR; TCRdb's copy has only in-frame clones and leaves some out. The sample contains about 95,000 clones, 89% of which appear only once. The source material was peripheral blood. The receptor source for this set is a man aged 55 to 70 with COVID-19, enrolled during active disease. Both conserved end residues are part of each CDR3. The D gene is left open where the match is weak. The listing skips clone size in some rows; elsewhere it reads once, few, many or a size class.

v_call	j_call	cdr3_length	d_call	clone_size	cdr3_aa	cdr3_nt
TRBV19	TRBJ1-2	11	-	-	CASSIDYGYTF	TGTGCCAGTAGTATCGACTATGGCTACACCTTC
TRBV3-1/TRBV3-2	TRBJ1-3	14	-	-	CASSLGARGNTIYF	TGTGCCAGCAGCCTGGGGGCGAGGGGAAACACCATATATTTT
TRBV25-1	TRBJ2-7	15	-	-	CASSDRSGGSYEQYF	TGTGCCAGCAGCGACAGGTCGGGAGGCTCCTACGAGCAGTACTTC
TRBV6-6	TRBJ2-7	15	-	-	CASSYVSLATYEQYF	TGTGCCAGCAGTTACGTTTCACTAGCCACCTACGAGCAGTACTTC
TRBV21-1	TRBJ1-6	15	-	-	CASSKVQGPYSPLHF	TGTGCCAGCAGCAAAGTTCAGGGTCCCTATTCACCCCTCCACTTT
TRBV4-2	TRBJ2-1	16	-	-	CASSQVRGTSYNEQFF	TGTGCCAGCAGCCAAGTCCGCGGGACCTCCTACAATGAGCAGTTCTTC
TRBV2	TRBJ1-4	13	-	-	CASNRNFNEKLFF	TGTGCCAGCAACAGGAACTTTAATGAAAAACTGTTTTTT
TRBV7-2	TRBJ2-7	15	TRBD1	-	CASSQTGDSSYEQYF	TGTGCCAGCAGCCAGACAGGGGACAGCTCCTACGAGCAGTACTTC
TRBV7-2	TRBJ2-7	14	-	once	CASSPYRYSYEQYF	TGTGCCAGCAGCCCTTACAGGTACTCCTACGAGCAGTACTTC
TRBV9	TRBJ2-1	15	-	few	CASSVTRTTYNEQFF	TGTGCCAGCAGCGTAACAAGAACTACGTACAATGAGCAGTTCTTC
TRBV27	TRBJ1-6	14	TRBD1	once	CASSSSHRGSPLHF	TGTGCCAGCAGTTCCTCACACAGGGGTTCACCCCTCCACTTT
TRBV10-3	TRBJ1-2	13	-	-	CAIKIQTEYGYTF	TGTGCCATCAAGATACAGACCGAGTATGGCTACACCTTC
TRBV6-5	TRBJ1-5	14	-	-	CASAYGGSGQPQHF	TGTGCCAGCGCCTATGGGGGGTCGGGACAGCCCCAGCATTTT
TRBV19	TRBJ2-7	17	-	-	CASSPPEDSVGGYEQYF	TGTGCCAGTAGTCCCCCTGAGGACAGCGTAGGCGGGTACGAGCAGTACTTC
TRBV27	TRBJ1-6	14	TRBD1	-	CASSFRDSGSPLHF	TGTGCCAGCAGTTTCCGGGACAGCGGTTCACCCCTCCACTTT
TRBV2	TRBJ1-1	15	-	-	CASSGSRGGWTEAFF	TGTGCCAGCAGTGGATCCCGGGGGGGGTGGACTGAAGCTTTCTTT
TRBV9	TRBJ2-1	14	-	-	CASSVVESYNEQFF	TGTGCCAGCAGCGTAGTAGAATCATACAATGAGCAGTTCTTC
TRBV9	TRBJ2-4	14	TRBD2	-	CASSPGRAGNIQYF	TGTGCCAGCAGCCCCGGGAGGGCCGGGAACATTCAGTACTTC
TRBV27	TRBJ1-2	13	TRBD1	few	CASATGGAGGYTF	TGTGCCAGCGCAACAGGGGGCGCTGGGGGCTACACCTTC
TRBV11-2	TRBJ2-7	13	-	-	CASRLASRDGQYF	TGTGCCAGCAGGCTAGCCTCGCGGGACGGGCAGTACTTC
TRBV24-1	TRBJ2-1	13	-	-	CATSVSSYNEQFF	TGTGCCACCAGTGTTAGCTCCTACAATGAGCAGTTCTTC
TRBV5-8	TRBJ2-7	15	-	once	CASSFGTYSSYEQYF	TGTGCCAGCAGCTTTGGCACTTACAGCTCCTACGAGCAGTACTTC
TRBV5-5	TRBJ2-3	14	-	-	CASSPTRSQDTQYF	TGTGCCAGCAGCCCGACTCGAAGCCAAGATACGCAGTATTTT
TRBV5-1	TRBJ2-2	15	TRBD1	-	CASTQTGTNTGELFF	TGCGCCAGCACCCAGACAGGGACGAACACCGGGGAGCTGTTTTTT
TRBV6-5	TRBJ1-1	13	-	-	CASSGSLGAEAFF	TGTGCCAGCTCCGGGTCCTTGGGTGCTGAAGCTTTCTTT
TRBV5-4	TRBJ1-3	15	TRBD1	-	CASSSMTGGGNTIYF	TGTGCCAGCAGCTCGATGACAGGGGGTGGAAACACCATATATTTT
TRBV28	TRBJ2-1	13	-	-	CASTLNRRGEQFF	TGTGCCAGCACCCTAAACAGGAGGGGAGAGCAGTTCTTC
TRBV3-1/TRBV3-2	TRBJ2-1	14	-	-	CASARGGGGNEQFF	TGTGCCAGCGCAAGGGGGGGTGGAGGCAATGAGCAGTTCTTC
TRBV27	TRBJ2-1	19	-	-	CASSRRGGARVTGANEQFF	TGTGCCAGCTCTCGCCGAGGGGGGGCGAGAGTTACCGGAGCCAATGAGCAGTTCTTC
TRBV2	TRBJ1-1	15	-	few	CARARGSGGIAEAFF	TGTGCCAGAGCAAGGGGGTCGGGGGGCATTGCTGAAGCTTTCTTT
TRBV5-8	TRBJ2-7	13	-	-	CASSLTTRAVQYF	TGTGCCAGCAGCCTAACCACGAGGGCGGTGCAGTACTTC
TRBV7-3	TRBJ2-1	13	-	few	CASSPRTVNEQFF	TGTGCCAGCAGCCCGCGGACAGTAAATGAGCAGTTCTTC
TRBV6-2/TRBV6-3	TRBJ2-7	15	-	once	CASSTPGAGVGEQYF	TGTGCCAGCAGTACCCCGGGAGCTGGTGTTGGGGAGCAGTACTTC
TRBV14	TRBJ2-7	14	-	-	CASSQERHFYEQYF	TGTGCCAGCAGCCAAGAACGACACTTCTACGAGCAGTACTTC
TRBV18	TRBJ1-2	15	-	-	CASSPNTDRGPLCTF	TGTGCCAGCTCACCCAACACGGACAGAGGCCCTCTTTGCACCTTC
TRBV10-3	TRBJ2-1	15	TRBD2	-	CAIGLSGRPPNEQFF	TGTGCCATCGGACTTAGCGGGAGGCCCCCCAATGAGCAGTTCTTC
TRBV9	TRBJ2-1	16	TRBD2	-	CASSPGLAGGVNEQFF	TGTGCCAGCAGCCCTGGACTAGCGGGAGGCGTCAATGAGCAGTTCTTC
TRBV5-1	TRBJ1-3	15	-	-	CASSLYGVSGNTIYF	TGCGCCAGCAGCTTGTACGGGGTTTCTGGAAACACCATATATTTT
TRBV29-1	TRBJ1-1	15	-	-	CSVGWYGGVNTEAFF	TGCAGCGTTGGGTGGTACGGAGGTGTGAACACTGAAGCTTTCTTT
TRBV6-1	TRBJ2-7	13	-	-	CASSERETYEQYF	TGTGCCAGCAGTGAAAGGGAGACCTACGAGCAGTACTTC
TRBV9	TRBJ1-1	15	-	-	CASSVGYGRGTEAFF	TGTGCCAGCAGCGTTGGGTACGGGAGGGGGACTGAAGCTTTCTTT
TRBV4-3	TRBJ2-1	16	TRBD1	once	CASSQDLDREYNEQFF	TGCGCCAGCAGCCAAGATCTAGACAGGGAGTACAATGAGCAGTTCTTC
TRBV5-1	TRBJ2-1	15	TRBD2	once	CASSLDGRAGNEQFF	TGCGCCAGCAGCTTGGACGGGAGGGCGGGAAATGAGCAGTTCTTC
TRBV9	TRBJ2-5	15	TRBD2	once	CASSPGLAGDWSLHF	TGTGCCAGCAGCCCCGGACTAGCGGGAGATTGGTCCCTGCACTTC
TRBV10-1	TRBJ2-2	16	TRBD2	-	CASSALAGGLAGELFF	TGCGCCAGCAGTGCATTAGCGGGAGGATTAGCCGGGGAGCTGTTTTTT
TRBV4-1	TRBJ2-1	17	-	-	CASSQDRAAGNYNEQFF	TGCGCCAGCAGCCAAGATAGGGCGGCGGGGAATTACAATGAGCAGTTCTTC
TRBV11-3	TRBJ1-4	14	TRBD1	-	CASSPLGQYEKLFF	TGTGCCAGCAGCCCCCTGGGACAGTATGAAAAACTGTTTTTT
TRBV7-9	TRBJ1-3	15	-	-	CASSLGAASGNTIYF	TGTGCCAGCAGCTTAGGGGCAGCCTCTGGAAACACCATATATTTT
TRBV7-8	TRBJ1-3	15	-	few	CASSPHRSSGNTIYF	TGTGCCAGCAGCCCTCATCGTAGCTCTGGAAACACCATATATTTT
TRBV19	TRBJ1-5	15	TRBD1	-	CASTDRDRRSQPQHF	TGTGCCAGTACCGACCGGGACAGGAGGAGTCAGCCCCAGCATTTT